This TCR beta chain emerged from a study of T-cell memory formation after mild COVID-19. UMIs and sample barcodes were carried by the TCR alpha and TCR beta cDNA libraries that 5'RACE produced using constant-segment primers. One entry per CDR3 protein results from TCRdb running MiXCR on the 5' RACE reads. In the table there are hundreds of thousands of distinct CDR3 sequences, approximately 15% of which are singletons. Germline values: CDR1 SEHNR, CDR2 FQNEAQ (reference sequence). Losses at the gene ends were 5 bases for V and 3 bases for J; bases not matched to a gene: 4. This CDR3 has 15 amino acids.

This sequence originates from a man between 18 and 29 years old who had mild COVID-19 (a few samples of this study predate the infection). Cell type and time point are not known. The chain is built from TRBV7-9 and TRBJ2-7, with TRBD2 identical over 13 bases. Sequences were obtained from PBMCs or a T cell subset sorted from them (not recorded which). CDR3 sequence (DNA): TGTGCCAGCAGCGCCGGACTAGCGGGGGTCTACGAGCAGTACGTC. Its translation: CASSAGLAGVYEQYV.